This TCR beta chain originates from a study of cytomegalovirus exposure and HLA in healthy donors. PCR employed 60 Vbeta and 13 Jbeta primers. Per the study methods: Around 83 million unique TCR beta chains, 9 million to 14 million shared, were counted in a later analysis. Method: immunoSEQ multiplex PCR; TCRdb's copy keeps in-frame clones and lacks some. The DNA gave D and trimming, while V, J and clone size come from that table. Its listing shows approximately 130,000 clones. Concerning this clone: Antigen unknown.

Findings and caveats of the study: In an earlier analysis, most TCR beta V segments were productive about 87% or about 30% of the time. A link between a missense DCLRE1C variant and TCR beta V- and J-gene trimming emerged from a later analysis.

Samples came from healthy bone marrow donors. The CDR3 contains 12 residues. Germline lookup yields CDR1 WNHNN and CDR2 SYGVQD (reference sequence). V was trimmed by 3 bases and J by 6 bases, leaving 6 bases between them. The rearrangement joins TRBV10-1 to TRBJ1-5, with no clear D. The source of this sequence is a woman in her sixties or seventies in good health and CMV-seronegative. The material sequenced was PBMCs. The CDR3 reads CASSEGSQPQHF. The CDR3 DNA follows: TGCGCCAGCAGTGAAGGGAGTCAGCCCCAGCATTTT.